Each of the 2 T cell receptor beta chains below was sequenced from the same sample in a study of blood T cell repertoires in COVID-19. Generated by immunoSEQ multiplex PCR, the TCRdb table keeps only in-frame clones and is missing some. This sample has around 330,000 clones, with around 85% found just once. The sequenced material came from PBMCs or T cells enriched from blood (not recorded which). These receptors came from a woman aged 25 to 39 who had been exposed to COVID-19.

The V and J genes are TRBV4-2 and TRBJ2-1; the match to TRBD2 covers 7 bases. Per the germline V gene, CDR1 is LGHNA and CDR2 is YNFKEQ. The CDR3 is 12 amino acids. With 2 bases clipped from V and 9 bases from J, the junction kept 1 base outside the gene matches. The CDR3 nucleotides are TGTGCCAGCAGCCAAACGGGGGGTGAGCAGTTCTTC. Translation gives CASSQTGGEQFF.

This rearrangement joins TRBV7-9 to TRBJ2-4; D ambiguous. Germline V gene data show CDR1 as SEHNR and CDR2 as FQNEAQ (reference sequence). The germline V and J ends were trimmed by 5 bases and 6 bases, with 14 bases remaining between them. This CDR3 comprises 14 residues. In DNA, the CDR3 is TGTGCCAGCAGCCCTATCGTAACCCGAAACATTCAGTACTTC. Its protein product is CASSPIVTRNIQYF.